The sample holds many counts of the clone carrying this TCR beta chain. Antigen specificity is unknown. Uncontrolled infection, other autoimmune disease, pregnancy or lactation excluded patients. The germline V and J ends were trimmed by 4 bases and 5 bases, with 11 bases remaining between them. This CDR3 has 12 residues. Germline V gives CDR1 DFQATT, CDR2 SNEGSKA (reference sequence). The data derive from a study of T cells in Graves' hyperthyroidism and ophthalmopathy. Study details: Prior to any treatment, at the point of initial diagnosis, peripheral blood was collected. Notes on the study in general: Most thyroid clonotypes that were expanded above 0.001 also turned up in blood.

TCR beta CDR3 regions were amplified from RNA. Researchers ran a first-round RT-PCR on the TCR CDR3 using the HTBI primer set. TCRdb processed the multiplex PCR reads anew with MiXCR; each CDR3 protein has one entry. The data show some 510,000 distinct CDR3 sequences, less than 25% seen once. The origin of this receptor is a young man with Graves' hyperthyroidism. V usage is TRBV20-1 and J usage is TRBJ1-1; the D is unclear. The sequenced sample consisted of blood. CDR3: CSANSGSTEAFF. The CDR3 DNA is TGCAGTGCTAACTCCGGGTCGACTGAAGCTTTCTTT.